A selection of T cell receptor beta chains follows, all from one sample in a study of radiotherapy plus CTLA-4 blockade in lung cancer. This table comes from immunoSEQ multiplex PCR, and its TCRdb copy is limited to in-frame clones, with some not included. The profile shows some 52,000 clones, around 85% of them singletons. Sequenced material: peripheral blood, taken from a patient treated with radiotherapy plus ipilimumab. Receptors originate from a human donor with non-small cell lung cancer who had a partial response to radiotherapy plus ipilimumab. Each CDR3 is given with its conserved first and last residue. Each record gives: J gene, clone size, D gene, V gene, CDR3 DNA, CDR3 protein. D genes are given only for firm matches. Size tells how often a clone was seen (once, few, many) or the class of an expanded clone, and some rows leave it out.

TRBJ2-3 NA NA TRBV6-5 TGTGCCAGCAGTTCCCCGCGGGGAAGCACAGATACGCAGTATTTT CASSSPRGSTDTQYF
TRBJ2-5 NA NA TRBV5-4 TGTGCCAGCAGCTTGGACTTAAAAGCTGAGACCCAGTACTTC CASSLDLKAETQYF
TRBJ1-4 NA NA TRBV6-1 TGTGCCAGCAGTTTGGGGCGGGGGGCTGGGGAAAAACTGTTTTTT CASSLGRGAGEKLFF
TRBJ1-1 few NA TRBV4-1 TGCGCCAGCAGCCAAGACTTAGGCAGGGTTGGAAACACTGAAGCTTTCTTT CASSQDLGRVGNTEAFF
TRBJ1-1 once NA TRBV25-1 TGTGCCAGCACCGGACTGTACGGAGCTTTCTTT CASTGLYGAFF
TRBJ2-2 NA NA TRBV4-2 TGTGCCAGCAGCCAAGTTCGGGGGTACACCGGGGAGCTGTTTTTT CASSQVRGYTGELFF
TRBJ2-1 NA TRBD1 TRBV4-1 TGCGCCAGCAGCCAAGATCCCCCCGGGACAGGGTTTAATGAGCAGTTCTTC CASSQDPPGTGFNEQFF
TRBJ2-7 few TRBD2 TRBV9 TGTGCCAGCAGCGTAGTAGCGGGGGGGCACGAGCAGTACTTC CASSVVAGGHEQYF
TRBJ2-1 NA TRBD2 TRBV5-1 TGCGCCAGCAGCACCGGGACTAGCGTATACAATGAGCAGTTCTTC CASSTGTSVYNEQFF
TRBJ2-5 NA NA TRBV7-9 TGTGCCAGCAGCTTAGGGGACATTGCTCTACAAGAGACCCAGTACTTC CASSLGDIALQETQYF
TRBJ1-6 NA TRBD1 TRBV7-3 TGTGCCAGCAGCTTAGGGACAGGGAACTCACCCCTCCACTTT CASSLGTGNSPLHF
TRBJ2-6 NA NA TRBV6-5 TGTGCCAGCAGTCTCGGACTCTCTGGGGCCAACGTCCTGACTTTC CASSLGLSGANVLTF
TRBJ2-5 NA TRBD2 TRBV19 TGTGCCAGTAGTTCAGGCCCCTTCGGGGGGGCGGGCGAGACCCAGTACTTC CASSSGPFGGAGETQYF
TRBJ2-2 once NA TRBV18 TGTGCCAGCTCACCGAGCAGGGAGAACACCGGGGAGCTGTTTTTT CASSPSRENTGELFF
TRBJ2-2 NA TRBD1 TRBV7-9 TGTGCCAGCCGGACAGGGGTAACCGGGGAGCTGTTTTTT CASRTGVTGELFF
TRBJ2-3 NA NA TRBV19 TGTGCCAGTAGTATAGGGGCTCCCAATGGGCTAGATACGCAGTATTTT CASSIGAPNGLDTQYF
TRBJ1-1 NA NA TRBV6-5 TGTGCCAGCAGTCACGGATTCGGATTGAGGACTGAAGCTTTCTTT CASSHGFGLRTEAFF